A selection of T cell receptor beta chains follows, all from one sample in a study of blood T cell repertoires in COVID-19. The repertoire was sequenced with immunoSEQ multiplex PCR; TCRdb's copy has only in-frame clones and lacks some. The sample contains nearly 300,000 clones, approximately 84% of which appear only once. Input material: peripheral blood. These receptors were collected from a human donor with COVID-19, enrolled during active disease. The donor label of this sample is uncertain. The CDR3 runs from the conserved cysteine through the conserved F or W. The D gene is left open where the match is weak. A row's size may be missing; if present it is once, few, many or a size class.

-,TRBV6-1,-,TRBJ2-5,TGTGCCACCGAGGGATTGGAAGAGACCCAGTACTTC,CATEGLEETQYF
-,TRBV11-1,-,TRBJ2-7,TGTGCCAGCAGAAAGACAGGAGCCTACGAGCAGTACTTC,CASRKTGAYEQYF
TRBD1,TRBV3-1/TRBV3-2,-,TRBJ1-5,TGTGCCAGCAGCCAGACAGGGGCGGGGGCCAATCAGCCCCAGCATTTT,CASSQTGAGANQPQHF
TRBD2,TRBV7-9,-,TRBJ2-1,TGTGCCAGCAGCTTAGCGTTAGGGCTAGCGGAAAACAATGAGCAGTTCTTC,CASSLALGLAENNEQFF
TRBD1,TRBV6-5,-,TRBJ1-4,TGTGCCAGCAGTCTGGGACAGGCTGAAAAACTGTTTTTT,CASSLGQAEKLFF
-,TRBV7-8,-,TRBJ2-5,TGTGCCAGCAGCTTGTACAGGGATCAAGAGACCCAGTACTTC,CASSLYRDQETQYF
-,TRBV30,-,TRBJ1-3,TGTGCCTGGGAGGGGCGGGGTATCTCCTCTGGAAACACCATATATTTT,CAWEGRGISSGNTIYF
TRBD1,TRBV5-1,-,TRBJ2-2,TGCGCCAGCAGCTTAAGGACAGGGGGTCCCACCGGGGAGCTGTTTTTT,CASSLRTGGPTGELFF
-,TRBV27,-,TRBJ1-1,TGTGCCAGCAGACCTCACCCCAGGGGATCAGAAGCTTTCTTT,CASRPHPRGSEAFF
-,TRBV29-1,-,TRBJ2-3,TGCAGCGTTGACAATACGGAGAAGGTGACAGATACGCAGTATTTT,CSVDNTEKVTDTQYF
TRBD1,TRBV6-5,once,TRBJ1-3,TGTGCCAGCAGGGACAGGGTTAGTGGAAACACCATATATTTT,CASRDRVSGNTIYF